This is a list of T cell receptor beta chains from one sample in a study of OX40 agonist ivuxolimab in advanced cancers. Some clones are missing from TCRdb's copy, which holds only in-frame ones; the method was immunoSEQ multiplex PCR. The sample has over 50,000 clones, approximately 81% seen once. This specimen was CD4+ or CD8+ T cells sorted from blood, taken in a trial of the OX40 agonist ivuxolimab. The receptors here all came from an adult with an advanced solid tumor such as melanoma, head and neck, liver or kidney cancer. Both conserved end residues are part of each CDR3. D genes are given only for firm matches. Where a row states a size, it is once, few, many or the class of an expanded clone; other rows omit it.

clone_size	v_call	d_call	j_call	cdr3_aa	cdr3_nt
-	TRBV7-9	TRBD2	TRBJ2-3	CASSLGTRDTDTQYF	TGTGCCAGCAGCCTCGGGACTAGGGACACAGATACGCAGTATTTT
-	TRBV5-1	TRBD2	TRBJ2-1	CASSKLAGGSYNEQFF	TGCGCCAGCAGCAAACTAGCGGGAGGGTCCTACAATGAGCAGTTCTTC
-	TRBV6-1	-	TRBJ2-3	CASRALQASTDTQYF	TGTGCCAGCAGGGCTTTACAGGCGAGTACAGATACGCAGTATTTT
-	TRBV6-1	-	TRBJ1-2	CASSDRVPNYGYTF	TGTGCCAGCAGTGACAGGGTTCCAAACTATGGCTACACCTTC
medium-sized	TRBV2	-	TRBJ1-2	CASSERRVSRGYTF	TGTGCCAGCAGTGAAAGGAGGGTGTCGCGTGGCTACACCTTC
-	TRBV7-2	-	TRBJ2-2	CASSLGGTGELFF	TGTGCCAGCAGCTTAGGGGGCACCGGGGAGCTGTTTTTT
-	TRBV5-4	-	TRBJ2-3	CASSSRNWPSTDTQYF	TGTGCCAGCAGCTCAAGGAATTGGCCTAGCACAGATACGCAGTATTTT
-	TRBV6-1	TRBD1	TRBJ2-3	CASSENRDRLTDTQYF	TGTGCCAGCAGTGAAAATCGGGACAGGCTCACAGATACGCAGTATTTT
-	TRBV19	-	TRBJ1-5	CASDRNSNQPQHF	TGTGCCAGTGACAGAAATAGCAATCAGCCCCAGCATTTT
-	TRBV25-1	-	TRBJ1-6	CASSEYKNSYNSPLHF	TGTGCCAGCAGTGAATATAAGAACTCCTATAATTCACCCCTCCACTTT
-	TRBV27	TRBD2	TRBJ2-3	CASSFGGIRADTQYF	TGTGCCAGCAGTTTCGGGGGGATTAGGGCAGATACGCAGTATTTT
-	TRBV6-5	-	TRBJ2-3	CASSYSVAETDTQYF	TGTGCCAGCAGTTATAGCGTAGCAGAAACAGATACGCAGTATTTT